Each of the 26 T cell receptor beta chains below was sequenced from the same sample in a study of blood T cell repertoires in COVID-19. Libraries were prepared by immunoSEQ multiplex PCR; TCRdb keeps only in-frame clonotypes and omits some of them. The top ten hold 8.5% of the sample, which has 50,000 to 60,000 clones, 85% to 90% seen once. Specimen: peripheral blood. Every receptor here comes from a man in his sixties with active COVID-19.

The CDR3 protein is CASSLVLLGDTQYF. As DNA, the CDR3 is TGTGCCAGCAGCTTAGTTTTACTCGGGGATACGCAGTATTTT. The V gene is TRBV13, the J gene TRBJ2-3; D unclear. The CDR3 covers 14 residues. Germline V lookup: CDR1 PRHDT, CDR2 FYEKMQ (reference sequence). Trimming cost V 1 base and J 6 bases, with 11 bases left between them.

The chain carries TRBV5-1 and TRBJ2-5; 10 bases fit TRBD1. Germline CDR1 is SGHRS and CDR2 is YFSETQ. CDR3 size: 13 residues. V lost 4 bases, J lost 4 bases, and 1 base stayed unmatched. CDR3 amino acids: CASSRTGGETQYF. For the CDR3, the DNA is TGCGCCAGCAGCAGGACAGGGGGAGAGACCCAGTACTTC.

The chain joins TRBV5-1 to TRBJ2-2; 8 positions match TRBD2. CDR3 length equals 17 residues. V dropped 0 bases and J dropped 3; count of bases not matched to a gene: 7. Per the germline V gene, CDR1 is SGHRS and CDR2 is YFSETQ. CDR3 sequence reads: CASSLAGTRTYTGELFF. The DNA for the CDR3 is TGCGCCAGCAGCTTGGCCGGGACTAGGACCTACACCGGGGAGCTGTTTTTT. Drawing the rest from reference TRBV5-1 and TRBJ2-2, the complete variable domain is KAGVTQTPRYLIKTRGQQVTLSCSPISGHRSVSWYQQTPGQGLQFLFEYFSETQRNKGNFPGRFSGRQFSNSRSEMNVSTLELGDSALYLCASSLAGTRTYTGELFFGEGSRLTVL.

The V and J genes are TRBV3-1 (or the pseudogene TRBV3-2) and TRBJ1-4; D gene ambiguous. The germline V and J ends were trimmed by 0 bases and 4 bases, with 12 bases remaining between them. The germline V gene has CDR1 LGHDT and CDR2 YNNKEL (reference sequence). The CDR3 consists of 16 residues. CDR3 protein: CASSQDPAVGNEKLFF. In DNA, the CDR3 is TGTGCCAGCAGCCAAGATCCCGCGGTGGGTAATGAAAAACTGTTTTTT.

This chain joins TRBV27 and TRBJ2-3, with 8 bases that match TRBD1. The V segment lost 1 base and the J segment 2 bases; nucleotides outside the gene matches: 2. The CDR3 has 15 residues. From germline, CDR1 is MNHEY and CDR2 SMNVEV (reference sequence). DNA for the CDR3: TGTGCCAGCAGTTTATGGACAGGGACCACAGATACGCAGTATTTT. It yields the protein CASSLWTGTTDTQYF.

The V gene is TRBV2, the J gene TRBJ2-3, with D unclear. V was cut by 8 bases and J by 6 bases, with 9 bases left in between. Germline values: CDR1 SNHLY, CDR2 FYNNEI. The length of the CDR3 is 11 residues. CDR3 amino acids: CASEESDTQYF. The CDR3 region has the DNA TGTGCCAGCGAGGAGTCCGATACGCAGTATTTT. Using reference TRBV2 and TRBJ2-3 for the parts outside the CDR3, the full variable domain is EPEVTQTPSHQVTQMGQEVILRCVPISNHLYFYWYRQILGQKVEFLVSFYNNEISEKSEIFDDQFSVERPDGSNFTLKIRSTKLEDSAMYFCASEESDTQYFGPGTRLTVL.

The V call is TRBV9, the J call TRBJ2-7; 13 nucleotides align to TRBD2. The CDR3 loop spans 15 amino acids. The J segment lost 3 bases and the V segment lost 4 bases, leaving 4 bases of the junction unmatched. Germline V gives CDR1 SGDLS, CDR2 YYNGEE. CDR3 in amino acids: CASSPGTSGNYEQYF. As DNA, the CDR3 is TGTGCCAGCAGCCCCGGGACTAGCGGGAACTACGAGCAGTACTTC.

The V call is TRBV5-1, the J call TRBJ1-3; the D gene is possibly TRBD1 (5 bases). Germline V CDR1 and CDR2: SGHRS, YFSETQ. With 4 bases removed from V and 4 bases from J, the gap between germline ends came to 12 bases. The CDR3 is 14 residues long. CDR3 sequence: CASSPRTSGNTIYF. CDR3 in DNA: TGCGCCAGCAGCCCACGGACAAGCGGAAACACCATATATTTT.

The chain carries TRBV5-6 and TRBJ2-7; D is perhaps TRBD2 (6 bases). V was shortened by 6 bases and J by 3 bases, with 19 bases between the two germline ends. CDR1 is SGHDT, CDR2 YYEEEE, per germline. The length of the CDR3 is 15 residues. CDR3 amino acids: CASTFYEGGIYEQYF. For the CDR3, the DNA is TGTGCCAGCACCTTCTATGAGGGAGGCATCTACGAGCAGTACTTC.

CDR3 sequence: CASSEARALNSPLHF. CDR3 in DNA: TGTGCCAGCAGTGAAGCGAGGGCTCTTAATTCACCCCTCCACTTT. The V gene is TRBV6-1, the J gene TRBJ1-6, with D unresolved. This CDR3 comprises 15 residues. V was trimmed by 0 bases and J by 6 bases, leaving 9 bases between them. From germline, CDR1 is MNHNS and CDR2 SASEGT.

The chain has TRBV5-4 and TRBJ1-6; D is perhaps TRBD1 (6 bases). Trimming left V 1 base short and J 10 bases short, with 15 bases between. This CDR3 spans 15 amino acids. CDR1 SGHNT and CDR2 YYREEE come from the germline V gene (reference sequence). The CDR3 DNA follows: TGTGCCAGCAGCTTGCAAACAGGGTTCAGATCACCCCTCCACTTT. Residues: CASSLQTGFRSPLHF.

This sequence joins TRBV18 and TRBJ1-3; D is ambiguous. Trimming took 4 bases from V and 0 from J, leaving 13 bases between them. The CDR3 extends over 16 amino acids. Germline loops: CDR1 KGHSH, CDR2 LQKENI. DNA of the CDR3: TGTGCCAGCTCACTGGGGAGGGTTCGCTCTGGAAACACCATATATTTT. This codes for CASSLGRVRSGNTIYF. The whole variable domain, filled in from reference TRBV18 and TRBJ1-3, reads NAGVMQNPRHLVRRRGQEARLRCSPMKGHSHVYWYRQLPEEGLKFMVYLQKENIIDESGMPKERFSAEFPKEGPSILRIQQVVRGDSAAYFCASSLGRVRSGNTIYFGEGSWLTVV.

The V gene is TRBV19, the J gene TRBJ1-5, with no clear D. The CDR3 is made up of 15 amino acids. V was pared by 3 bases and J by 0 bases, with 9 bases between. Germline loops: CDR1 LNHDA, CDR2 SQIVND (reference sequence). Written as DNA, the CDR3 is TGTGCCAGTAGTATGGAGTTTTATAGCAATCAGCCCCAGCATTTT. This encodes CASSMEFYSNQPQHF.

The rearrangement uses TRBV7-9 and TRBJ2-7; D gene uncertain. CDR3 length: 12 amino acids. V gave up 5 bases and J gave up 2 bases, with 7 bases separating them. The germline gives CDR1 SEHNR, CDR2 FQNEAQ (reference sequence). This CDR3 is CASSTRAYEQYF. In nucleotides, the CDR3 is TGTGCCAGCAGCACTCGTGCCTACGAGCAGTACTTC. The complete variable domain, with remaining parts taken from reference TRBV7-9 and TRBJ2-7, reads DTGVSQNPRHKITKRGQNVTFRCDPISEHNRLYWYRQTLGQGPEFLTYFQNEAQLEKSRLLSDRFSAERPKGSFSTLEIQRTEQGDSAMYLCASSTRAYEQYFGPGTRLTVT.

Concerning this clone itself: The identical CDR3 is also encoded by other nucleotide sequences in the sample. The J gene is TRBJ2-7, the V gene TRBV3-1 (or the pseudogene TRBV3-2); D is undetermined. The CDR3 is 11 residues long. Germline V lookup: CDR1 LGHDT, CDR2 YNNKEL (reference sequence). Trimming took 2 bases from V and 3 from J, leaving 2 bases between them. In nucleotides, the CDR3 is TGTGCCAGCAGCCAACTCTACGAGCAGTACTTC. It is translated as CASSQLYEQYF.

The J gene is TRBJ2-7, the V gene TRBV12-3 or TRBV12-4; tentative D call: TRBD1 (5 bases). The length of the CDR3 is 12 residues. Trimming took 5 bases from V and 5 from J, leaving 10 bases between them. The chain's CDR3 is CASSLPGHEQYF. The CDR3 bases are TGTGCCAGCAGTCTACCAGGGCACGAGCAGTACTTC.

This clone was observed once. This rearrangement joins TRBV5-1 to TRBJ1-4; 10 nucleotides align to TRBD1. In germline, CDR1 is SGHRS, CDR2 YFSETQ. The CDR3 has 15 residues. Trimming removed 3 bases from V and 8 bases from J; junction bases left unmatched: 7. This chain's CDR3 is CASSSGQGGKEKLFF. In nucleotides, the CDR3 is TGCGCCAGCAGCTCCGGACAGGGGGGAAAGGAAAAACTGTTTTTT.

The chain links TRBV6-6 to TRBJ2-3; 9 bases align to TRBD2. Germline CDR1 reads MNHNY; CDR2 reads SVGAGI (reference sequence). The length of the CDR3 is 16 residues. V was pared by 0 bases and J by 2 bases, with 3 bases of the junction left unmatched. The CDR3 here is CASSYSIAGATDTQYF. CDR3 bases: TGTGCCAGCAGTTACTCTATAGCGGGAGCCACAGATACGCAGTATTTT.

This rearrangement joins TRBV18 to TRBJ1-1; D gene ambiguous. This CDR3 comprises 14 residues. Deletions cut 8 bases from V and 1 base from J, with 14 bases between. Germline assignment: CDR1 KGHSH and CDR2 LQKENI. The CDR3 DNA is TGTGCCAGCCTCGGCGCGGCGGCGAACACTGAAGCTTTCTTT. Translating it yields CASLGAAANTEAFF.

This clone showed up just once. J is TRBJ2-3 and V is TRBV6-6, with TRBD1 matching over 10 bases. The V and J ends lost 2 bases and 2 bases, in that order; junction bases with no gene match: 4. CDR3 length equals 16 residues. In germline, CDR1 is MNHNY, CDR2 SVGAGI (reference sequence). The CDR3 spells CASSYTGTGDTDTQYF. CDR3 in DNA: TGTGCCAGCAGTTACACCGGGACAGGGGACACAGATACGCAGTATTTT.

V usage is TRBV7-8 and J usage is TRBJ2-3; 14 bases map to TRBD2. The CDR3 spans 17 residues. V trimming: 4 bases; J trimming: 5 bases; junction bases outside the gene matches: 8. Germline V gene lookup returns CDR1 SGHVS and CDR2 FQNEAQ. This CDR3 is CASSSPGLAGVKDTQYF. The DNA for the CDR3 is TGTGCCAGCAGCTCCCCGGGACTAGCGGGAGTCAAAGATACGCAGTATTTT.

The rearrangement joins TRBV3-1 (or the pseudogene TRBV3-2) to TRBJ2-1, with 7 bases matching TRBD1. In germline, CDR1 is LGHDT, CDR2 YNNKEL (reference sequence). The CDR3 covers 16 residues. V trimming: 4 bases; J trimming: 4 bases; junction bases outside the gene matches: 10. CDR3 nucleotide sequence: TGTGCCAGCAGCCTTAGACAGGGACAAGGGTACAATGAGCAGTTCTTC. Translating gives CASSLRQGQGYNEQFF.

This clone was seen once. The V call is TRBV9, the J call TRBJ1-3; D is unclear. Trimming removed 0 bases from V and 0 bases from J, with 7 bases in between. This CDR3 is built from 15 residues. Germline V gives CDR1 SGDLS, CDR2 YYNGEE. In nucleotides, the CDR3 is TGTGCCAGCAGCGTAGCTCCGTTCTCTGGAAACACCATATATTTT. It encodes CASSVAPFSGNTIYF.

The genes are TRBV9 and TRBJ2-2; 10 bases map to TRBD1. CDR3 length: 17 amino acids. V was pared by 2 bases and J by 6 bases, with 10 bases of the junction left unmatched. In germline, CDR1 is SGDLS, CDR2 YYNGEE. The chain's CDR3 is CASSVLSTGGAAGELFF. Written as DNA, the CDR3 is TGTGCCAGCAGCGTTCTATCGACAGGGGGCGCAGCCGGGGAGCTGTTTTTT.

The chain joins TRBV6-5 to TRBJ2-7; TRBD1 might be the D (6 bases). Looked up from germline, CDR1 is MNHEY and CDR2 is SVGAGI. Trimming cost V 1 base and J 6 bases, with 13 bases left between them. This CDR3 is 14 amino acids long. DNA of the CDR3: TGTGCCAGCAGTTACTTCAGGGGTGCTGGCGAGCAGTACTTC. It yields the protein CASSYFRGAGEQYF.

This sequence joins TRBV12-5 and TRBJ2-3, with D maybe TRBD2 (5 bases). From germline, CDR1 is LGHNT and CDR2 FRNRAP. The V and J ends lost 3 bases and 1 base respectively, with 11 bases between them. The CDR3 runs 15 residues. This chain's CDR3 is CASGFPAGGTDTQYF. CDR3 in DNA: TGTGCTAGTGGTTTTCCGGCCGGGGGCACAGATACGCAGTATTTT.